Sequencing of this T cell receptor (beta chain) was carried out in a study of T-cell memory formation after mild COVID-19. Points on this clonotype: Its antigen remains unknown.

This CDR3 contains 17 residues. V lost 3 bases and J lost 0, with 15 bases in between. Looked up from germline, CDR1 is KGHSH and CDR2 is LQKENI. TCRdb reanalysed the 5' RACE reads using MiXCR and keeps one entry per CDR3 protein. The sample consists of approximately 440,000 distinct CDR3 sequences, around 20% of them appearing once. General study points: Mostly located in CM and EM were contracting CD4+ clones, with contracting CD8+ clones located in EMRA.

The source material was PBMCs or a T cell subset sorted from them (not recorded which). This sequence joins TRBV18 and TRBJ2-1, with TRBD2 as a possible D gene (5 bases). The clonotype was recovered from an adult woman who had mild COVID-19 (a few samples of this study predate the infection). Cell type and time point are not known. CDR3: CASSPRVAGISYNEQFF. Written as DNA, the CDR3 is TGTGCCAGCTCACCTAGGGTTGCCGGGATCTCCTACAATGAGCAGTTCTTC.